The T cell receptor beta chain described here comes from a study of molecular identifiers for immune sequencing clone quantification. For the study at large: Within a replicate experiment, RNA obtained from either roughly 18,000 or 92,000 naive CD8 cells was divided into five aliquots, and four of those aliquots were then sequenced.

In its sample, this clonotype was seen a few times. This CDR3 has 16 residues. V trimming: 5 bases; J trimming: 3 bases; junction bases outside the gene matches: 9. CDR1 and CDR2 (germline): SNHLY, FYNNEI. Each CDR3 protein gets one entry after TCRdb re-called the PCR reads with MiXCR. The sample yields about 36,000 distinct CDR3 sequences, less than 20% seen once. Sample: naive CD8+ T cells from blood, with Jurkat cell RNA spiked in. The sample's subset: FACS-sorted CD8+CD4-CCR7+CD45RA+ naive T cells. The receptor was derived from a human donor in good health. Some libraries in this study had Jurkat cell RNA spiked in. The V gene is TRBV2, the J gene TRBJ2-3, with 9 bases matching TRBD2. The CDR3 DNA reads TGTGCCAGCAGTCGGCTAGCGGGGAGTGCGACAGATACGCAGTATTTT. Amino acids: CASSRLAGSATDTQYF.